These 10 T cell receptor beta chains were all obtained from the same sample, sequenced in a study of regulatory T cells in long-lasting Graves disease. Sample time point: persistent/refractory GD, antithyroid drugs over 5 years with positive TRAb. From RNA extracted from PBMCs, the TCR library was made. Arm-PCR of CDR3 regions and iRepertoire HTBI primers were the basis on which TCR beta libraries were built. TCRdb analysed the multiplex PCR reads with MiXCR anew, one entry per CDR3 protein. Among 250,000 to 300,000 distinct CDR3 sequences listed, roughly a fifth were seen once. The sequencing used peripheral blood mononuclear cells (PBMCs), collected when the disease was refractory, from a patient treated with antithyroid drugs. These receptors all come from a female donor with Graves disease.

This clonotype was recorded many times. The junction and the germline gene differ at one end; a read error may be behind it. The chain has TRBV5-1 and TRBJ1-1; unclear D gene. The CDR3 has 13 amino acids. Germline loops: CDR1 SGHRS, CDR2 YFSETQ. The CDR3 loop reads CASSLARNTEAFF. As DNA, the CDR3 is TGTGCCAGCAGCTTAGCTCGGAACACTGAAGCTTTCTTT.

In this sample, this clonotype turned up many times. The chain recombines TRBV7-8 with TRBJ2-7; D ambiguous. V shed 5 bases and J shed 1 base, with 15 bases lying between them. CDR1 is SGHVS, CDR2 FQNEAQ, per germline. This CDR3 region has 15 residues. CDR3 coding DNA: TGTGCCAGCAGCCTAACTGATGGGTTGTCCTACGAGCAGTACTTC. It yields the protein CASSLTDGLSYEQYF.

This clonotype was picked up many times. The V call is TRBV27, the J call TRBJ2-7; D ambiguous. V was shortened by 5 bases and J by 0 bases, with 11 bases between the two germline ends. Germline V CDR1 and CDR2: MNHEY, SMNVEV (reference sequence). This CDR3 region has 14 residues. The CDR3 protein is CASSPDGRSYEQYF. CDR3 coding DNA: TGTGCCAGCAGTCCGGACGGTCGCTCCTACGAGCAGTACTTC.

This clonotype occurred a few times. The rearrangement uses TRBV29-1 and TRBJ2-6; 7 nucleotides line up with TRBD1. This CDR3 contains 18 residues. Germline CDR1 SQVTM, CDR2 ANQGSEA. V dropped 0 bases and J dropped 0; count of bases not matched to a gene: 8. The CDR3 DNA sequence: TGCAGCGTTGAAGAGCAGGACAGGTACCGCTCTGGGGCCAACGTCCTGACTTTC. This gives the protein CSVEEQDRYRSGANVLTF.

This clonotype has ten or more counts. The chain uses TRBV28 and TRBJ1-5; TRBD1 aligns across 7 bases. The germline gives CDR1 MDHEN, CDR2 SYDVKM. V shed 7 bases, J shed 0 bases, and the junction held 9 bases outside the gene matches. The CDR3 loop spans 16 amino acids. The chain's CDR3 is CASTEGAINSNQPQHF. CDR3 bases: TGTGCCAGCACGGAGGGGGCGATTAATAGCAATCAGCCCCAGCATTTT.

This clonotype showed up just a few times. This sequence joins TRBV7-2 and TRBJ2-7, with D tentatively TRBD2 (5 bases). The V end was cut by 2 bases, the J end by 3 bases, with 11 bases between. Looked up from germline, CDR1 is SGHTA and CDR2 is FQGNSA. The CDR3 length is 14 residues. The CDR3 DNA reads as TGTGCCAGCAGCTTATTTCCGGGAAACTACGAGCAGTACTTC. Its protein product is CASSLFPGNYEQYF.

This clonotype was observed many times. V and J are TRBV28 and TRBJ1-4; D possibly corresponds to TRBD1 (5 bases). The germline V gene has CDR1 MDHEN and CDR2 SYDVKM. The V end lost 11 bases, the J end lost 5 bases, and 15 bases lay between the germline ends. The CDR3 sequence is 13 residues long. The CDR3 protein is CAVPGTLNEKLFF. CDR3 sequence (DNA): TGTGCCGTCCCAGGGACCCTAAATGAAAAACTGTTTTTT. Combining the CDR3 with reference TRBV28 and TRBJ1-4 gives the whole variable domain DVKVTQSSRYLVKRTGEKVFLECVQDMDHENMFWYRQDPGLGLRLIYFSYDVKMKEKGDIPEGYSVSREKKERFSLILESASTNQTSMYLCAVPGTLNEKLFFGSGTQLSVL.

This clonotype was counted many times. The chain uses TRBV20-1 and TRBJ2-7; D may match TRBD1 or TRBD2 (5 bases each). V was clipped by 3 bases and J by 3 bases, with 9 bases between them. In germline, CDR1 is DFQATT, CDR2 SNEGSKA (reference sequence). This CDR3 has 12 residues. The CDR3 nucleotides read TGCAGTGCTAGCCGGGACGGCTACGAGCAGTACTTC. Translation: CSASRDGYEQYF.

To note about this clonotype: Given a much more abundant clone one base away, this may be a read error. The chain is built from TRBV28 and TRBJ1-1; TRBD1 matches 7 bases. The germline V gene encodes CDR1 MDHEN and CDR2 SYDVKM. This CDR3 comprises 13 residues. The CDR3 nucleotides read TGTGCCAGCAGTTTGCAACCCAGGGGGAAAGCTTCCTTT. Protein sequence: CASSLQPRGKASF. The full variable domain, its missing parts supplied by reference TRBV28 and TRBJ1-1, is DVKVTQSSRYLVKRTGEKVFLECVQDMDHENMFWYRQDPGLGLRLIYFSYDVKMKEKGDIPEGYSVSREKKERFSLILESASTNQTSMYLCASSLQPRGKASFGQGTRLTVV.

About this clonotype itself: This may stem from a read error, because a much larger clone lies one nucleotide away. The chain carries TRBV6-5 and TRBJ2-5; unclear D gene. From germline, CDR1 is MNHEY and CDR2 SVGAGI. CDR3 length: 15 residues. The CDR3 here is CAGSYSWSSLETQYF. Here the CDR3 DNA reads TGTGCCGGCAGTTACTCGTGGAGTTCCTTAGAGACCCAGTACTTC.